These 12 T cell receptor beta chains were sequenced from one sample in a study of blood T cell repertoires in COVID-19. Only in-frame clones appear in the TCRdb table, and some are missing; sequencing was by immunoSEQ multiplex PCR. This sample has a few hundred thousand clones, with 85% to 90% found just once. The sample taken for sequencing was peripheral blood. The receptors stem from a woman aged 45-59 years with acute or convalescent COVID-19.

The genes are TRBV7-9 and TRBJ1-2; 8 nucleotides align to TRBD1. Per germline, CDR1 SEHNR and CDR2 FQNEAQ (reference sequence). The CDR3 runs 14 residues. The ends lost 5 bases at V and 2 bases at J; junction bases unmatched: 4. The CDR3 nucleotides are TGTGCCAGCAGCACCCGGACAGGGAACTATGGCTACACCTTC. Its protein product is CASSTRTGNYGYTF.

The chain recombines TRBV15 with TRBJ1-1; no clear D. The CDR3 contains 14 residues. CDR1 is LNHNV and CDR2 is YYDKDF in the germline V gene (reference sequence). The V end was cut by 3 bases, the J end by 1 base, with 9 bases between. The CDR3 protein is CATSRSNRNTEAFF. CDR3 nucleotide sequence: TGTGCCACCAGCAGGAGTAACAGGAACACTGAAGCTTTCTTT.

The V and J genes are TRBV9 and TRBJ1-4, with 7 bases aligning to TRBD1. Losses at the gene ends were 4 bases for V and 5 bases for J; bases not matched to a gene: 8. The CDR3 runs 15 residues. Germline V gives CDR1 SGDLS, CDR2 YYNGEE. CDR3 region: CASSPRQGWNEKLFF. CDR3 coding DNA: TGTGCCAGCAGCCCAAGACAGGGATGGAATGAAAAACTGTTTTTT. Full variable domain (missing parts from reference TRBV9 and TRBJ1-4): DSGVTQTPKHLITATGQRVTLRCSPRSGDLSVYWYQQSLDQGLQFLIQYYNGEERAKGNILERFSAQQFPDLHSELNLSSLELGDSALYFCASSPRQGWNEKLFFGSGTQLSVL.

CDR3 DNA: TGTGCCAGCTCACCAGGCAGCGTAGCTTGGAGCTCCTACGAGCAGTACTTC. Protein product: CASSPGSVAWSSYEQYF. The chain carries TRBV18 and TRBJ2-7; no firm D call. Trimming stripped 2 bases from V and 0 bases from J, with 17 bases between. From germline, CDR1 is KGHSH and CDR2 LQKENI. There are 17 residues in the CDR3.

V is TRBV7-9 and J is TRBJ2-3, with 15 bases matching TRBD2. The CDR3 is 15 amino acids. The V and J ends lost 5 bases and 5 bases, in that order; junction bases with no gene match: 2. Germline V lookup: CDR1 SEHNR, CDR2 FQNEAQ (reference sequence). The CDR3 DNA is TGTGCCAGCAGCCTGGGACTAGCGGGAGGAGATACGCAGTATTTT. Residues: CASSLGLAGGDTQYF.

This chain links TRBV29-1 with TRBJ2-4; 9 bases match TRBD1. Germline CDR1 SQVTM, CDR2 ANQGSEA. The trim removed 6 bases at V and 7 bases at J, leaving 4 bases unmatched. This CDR3 has 12 amino acids. The CDR3 here is CSVGTGTNIQYF. In nucleotides, the CDR3 is TGCAGCGTAGGGACAGGGACGAACATTCAGTACTTC.

The J gene is TRBJ2-2, the V gene TRBV24-1; TRBD2 aligns across 14 bases. With 5 bases clipped from V and 0 bases from J, the junction kept 7 bases outside the gene matches. The CDR3 consists of 19 residues. Germline assignment: CDR1 KGHDR and CDR2 SFDVKD. The CDR3 sequence: CATSGPRTSGGPNTGELFF. CDR3 bases: TGTGCCACCAGTGGCCCAAGGACTAGCGGGGGGCCGAACACCGGGGAGCTGTTTTTT.

V usage is TRBV27 and J usage is TRBJ2-5; TRBD2 is a possible D gene (6 bases). CDR3 size: 16 residues. Germline V gene lookup returns CDR1 MNHEY and CDR2 SMNVEV (reference sequence). V was cut by 4 bases and J by 2 bases, with 17 bases left in between. This CDR3 is CASSSSSRRGQETQYF. Written as DNA, the CDR3 is TGTGCCAGCAGTTCCTCCAGCCGGAGGGGACAAGAGACCCAGTACTTC.

The chain joins TRBV4-3 to TRBJ1-1; D not certain. Germline V CDR1 and CDR2: LGHNA, YSLEER. Trimming pared 0 bases from V and 7 bases from J, leaving 9 bases between. This CDR3 comprises 13 residues. CDR3 DNA: TGCGCCAGCAGCCAAGAGGTCGCAGATGAAGCTTTCTTT. It codes for CASSQEVADEAFF.

With regard to this clone: The identical CDR3 is also encoded by other nucleotide sequences in the sample. The chain carries TRBV5-6 and TRBJ1-3; TRBD1 is a possible D gene (6 bases). Trimming removed 0 bases at V and 4 bases at J, with 8 bases between. The germline gives CDR1 SGHDT, CDR2 YYEEEE. CDR3 length: 14 residues. CDR3 bases: TGTGCCAGCAGCTTGGACAGGGCGGGAAACACCATATATTTT. Protein sequence: CASSLDRAGNTIYF. The full variable domain, completed using reference TRBV5-6 and TRBJ1-3, is DAGVTQSPTHLIKTRGQQVTLRCSPKSGHDTVSWYQQALGQGPQFIFQYYEEEERQRGNFPDRFSGHQFPNYSSELNVNALLLGDSALYLCASSLDRAGNTIYFGEGSWLTVV.

The gene calls are TRBV5-6 and TRBJ2-7; 8 bases map to TRBD1. The V segment lost 4 bases and the J segment 4 bases; nucleotides outside the gene matches: 1. This CDR3 comprises 12 residues. Germline V gives CDR1 SGHDT, CDR2 YYEEEE. The CDR3 DNA reads as TGTGCCAGCAGCGACAGGGGTTACGAGCAGTACTTC. Translation: CASSDRGYEQYF.

The V call is TRBV19, the J call TRBJ1-5; D remains unclear. V was cut by 0 bases and J by 5 bases, with 8 bases left in between. Germline V gives CDR1 LNHDA, CDR2 SQIVND (reference sequence). This CDR3 spans 14 amino acids. CDR3 in amino acids: CASSIDVRYQPQHF. For the CDR3, the DNA is TGTGCCAGTAGTATAGATGTCCGGTATCAGCCCCAGCATTTT. The full variable domain, completed using reference TRBV19 and TRBJ1-5, is DGGITQSPKYLFRKEGQNVTLSCEQNLNHDAMYWYRQDPGQGLRLIYYSQIVNDFQKGDIAEGYSVSREKKESFPLTVTSAQKNPTAFYLCASSIDVRYQPQHFGDGTRLSIL.